Included here is one T cell receptor beta chain sequence, with context. The data originate from a study of PD-1 and CTLA-4 blockade in melanoma. Deletions cut 5 bases from V and 5 bases from J, with 24 bases between. Per germline, CDR1 SGHVS and CDR2 FNYEAQ. CDR3 length equals 17 residues. The table came from immunoSEQ multiplex PCR; TCRdb's copy has only in-frame clones and leaves some out. The table records roughly 16,000 clones, roughly two thirds of them present only once. The chain is built from TRBV7-6 and TRBJ1-2; D is possibly TRBD1 (5 bases). The receptor was derived from a human donor with melanoma. Sequencing used CD8+ T cells from peripheral blood, obtained before anti-PD-1 treatment. The CDR3 is CASSPGAGSLASYGYTF. For the CDR3, the DNA is TGTGCCAGCAGCCCTGGGGCAGGGTCCTTAGCTTCTTATGGCTACACCTTC. Full variable domain (outside the CDR3, taken from reference TRBV7-6 and TRBJ1-2): GAGVSQSPRYKVTKRGQDVALRCDPISGHVSLYWYRQALGQGPEFLTYFNYEAQQDKSGLPNDRFSAERPEGSISTLTIQRTEQRDSAMYRCASSPGAGSLASYGYTFGSGTRLTVV.